The clone carrying this T cell receptor beta chain was seen once. Trimming left V 3 bases short and J 3 bases short, with 15 bases between. Germline lookup yields CDR1 LNHDA and CDR2 SQIVND (reference sequence). The CDR3 spans 16 residues. The data were obtained in a study of blood T cell repertoires in COVID-19. Clones were sequenced by immunoSEQ multiplex PCR, and TCRdb holds only the in-frame ones, with some missing. This sample has 200,000 to 250,000 clones, with 90% found just once. The sequenced sample was peripheral blood. The chain carries TRBV19 and TRBJ1-3, with D possibly matching TRBD1 (6 bases). This clonotype was sampled from a man under 40 with COVID-19, enrolled during active disease. Written as DNA, the CDR3 is TGTGCCAGTAGTATTGCGAGCAGGGGATATGGAAACACCATATATTTT. Its translation is CASSIASRGYGNTIYF.